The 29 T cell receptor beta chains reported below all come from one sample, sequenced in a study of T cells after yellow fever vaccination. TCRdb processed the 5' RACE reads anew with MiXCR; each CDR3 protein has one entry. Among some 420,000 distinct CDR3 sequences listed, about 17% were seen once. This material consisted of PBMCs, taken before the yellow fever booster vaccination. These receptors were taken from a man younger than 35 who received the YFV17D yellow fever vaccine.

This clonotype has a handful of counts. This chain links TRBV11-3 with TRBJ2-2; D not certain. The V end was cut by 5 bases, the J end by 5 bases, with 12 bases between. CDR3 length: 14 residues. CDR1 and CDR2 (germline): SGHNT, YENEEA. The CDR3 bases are TGTGCCAGCAGCCCGCGGACCTTTACCGGGGAGCTGTTTTTT. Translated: CASSPRTFTGELFF.

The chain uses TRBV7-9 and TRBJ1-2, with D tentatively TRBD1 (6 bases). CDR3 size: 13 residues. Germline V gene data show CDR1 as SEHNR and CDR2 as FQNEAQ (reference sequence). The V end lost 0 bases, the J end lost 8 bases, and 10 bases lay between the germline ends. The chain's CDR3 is CASSLAQGKGYTF. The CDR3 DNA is TGTGCCAGCAGCTTAGCGCAGGGGAAGGGCTACACCTTC.

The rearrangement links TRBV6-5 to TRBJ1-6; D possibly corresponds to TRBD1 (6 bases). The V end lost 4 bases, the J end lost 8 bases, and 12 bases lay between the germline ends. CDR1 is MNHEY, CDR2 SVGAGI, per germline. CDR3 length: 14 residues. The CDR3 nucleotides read TGTGCCAGCAGTTTAGGGGGAATGTATTCACCCCTCCACTTT. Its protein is CASSLGGMYSPLHF.

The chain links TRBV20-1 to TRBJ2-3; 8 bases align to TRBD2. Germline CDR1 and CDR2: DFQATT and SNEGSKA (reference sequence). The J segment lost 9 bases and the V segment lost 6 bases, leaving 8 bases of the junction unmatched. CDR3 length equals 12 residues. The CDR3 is CSAYSGGKTQYF. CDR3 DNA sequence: TGCAGTGCGTACAGCGGGGGTAAAACGCAGTATTTT.

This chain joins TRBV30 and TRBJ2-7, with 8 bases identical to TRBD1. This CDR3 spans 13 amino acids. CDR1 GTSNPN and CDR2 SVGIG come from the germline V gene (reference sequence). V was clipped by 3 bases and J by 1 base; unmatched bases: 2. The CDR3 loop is CAWSTGGSYEQYF. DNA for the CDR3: TGTGCCTGGAGCACAGGGGGTTCCTACGAGCAGTACTTC. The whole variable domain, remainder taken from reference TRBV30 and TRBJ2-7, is SQTIHQWPATLVQPVGSPLSLECTVEGTSNPNLYWYRQAAGRGLQLLFYSVGIGQISSEVPQNLSASRPQDRQFILSSKKLLLSDSGFYLCAWSTGGSYEQYFGPGTRLTVT.

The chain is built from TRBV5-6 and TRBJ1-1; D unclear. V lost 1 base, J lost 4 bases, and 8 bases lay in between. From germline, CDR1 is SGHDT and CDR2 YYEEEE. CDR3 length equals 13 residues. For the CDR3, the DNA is TGTGCCAGCAGCTTGCTAGGGATCACTGAAGCTTTCTTT. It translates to CASSLLGITEAFF.

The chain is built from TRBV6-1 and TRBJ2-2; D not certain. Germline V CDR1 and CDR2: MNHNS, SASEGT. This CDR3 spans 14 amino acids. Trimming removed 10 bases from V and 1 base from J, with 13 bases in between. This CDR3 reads CATVENLNTGELFF. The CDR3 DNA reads TGTGCCACCGTGGAAAACCTGAACACCGGGGAGCTGTTTTTT.

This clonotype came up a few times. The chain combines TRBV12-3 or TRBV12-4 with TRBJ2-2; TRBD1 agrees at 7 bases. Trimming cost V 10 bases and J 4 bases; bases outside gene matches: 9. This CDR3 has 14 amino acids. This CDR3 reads CAIAGTVFTGELFF. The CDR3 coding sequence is TGTGCCATCGCCGGGACAGTGTTCACCGGGGAGCTGTTTTTT.

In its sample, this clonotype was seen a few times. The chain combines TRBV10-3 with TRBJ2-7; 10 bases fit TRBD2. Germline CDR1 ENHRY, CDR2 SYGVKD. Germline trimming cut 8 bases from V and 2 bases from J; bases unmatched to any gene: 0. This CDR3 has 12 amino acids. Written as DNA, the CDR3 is TGTGCCATCGGGACTAGCGCCTACGAGCAGTACTTC. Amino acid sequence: CAIGTSAYEQYF.

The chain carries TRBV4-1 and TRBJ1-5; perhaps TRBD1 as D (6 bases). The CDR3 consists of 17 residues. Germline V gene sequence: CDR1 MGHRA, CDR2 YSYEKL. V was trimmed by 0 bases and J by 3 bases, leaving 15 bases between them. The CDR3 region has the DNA TGCGCCAGCAGCCAAGAGTGGTTGCAGGGGAACAATCAGCCCCAGCATTTT. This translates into CASSQEWLQGNNQPQHF.

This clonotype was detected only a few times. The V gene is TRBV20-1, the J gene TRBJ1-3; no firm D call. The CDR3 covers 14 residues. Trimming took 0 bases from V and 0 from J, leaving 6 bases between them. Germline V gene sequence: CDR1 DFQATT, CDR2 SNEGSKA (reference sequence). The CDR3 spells CSARDPGSGNTIYF. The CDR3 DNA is TGCAGTGCTAGAGATCCGGGCTCTGGAAACACCATATATTTT.

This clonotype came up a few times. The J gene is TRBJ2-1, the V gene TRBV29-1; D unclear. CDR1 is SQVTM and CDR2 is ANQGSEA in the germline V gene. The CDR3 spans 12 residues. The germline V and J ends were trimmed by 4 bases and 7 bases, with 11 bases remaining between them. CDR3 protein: CSVGWMGNEQFF. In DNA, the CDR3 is TGCAGCGTTGGGTGGATGGGGAATGAGCAGTTCTTC.

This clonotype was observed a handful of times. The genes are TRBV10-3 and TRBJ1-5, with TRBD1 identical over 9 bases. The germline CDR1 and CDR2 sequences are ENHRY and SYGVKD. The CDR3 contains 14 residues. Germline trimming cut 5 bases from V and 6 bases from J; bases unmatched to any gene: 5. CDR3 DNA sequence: TGTGCCATCAGTACAGGGGGCGCGGGTCAGCCCCAGCATTTT. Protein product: CAISTGGAGQPQHF.

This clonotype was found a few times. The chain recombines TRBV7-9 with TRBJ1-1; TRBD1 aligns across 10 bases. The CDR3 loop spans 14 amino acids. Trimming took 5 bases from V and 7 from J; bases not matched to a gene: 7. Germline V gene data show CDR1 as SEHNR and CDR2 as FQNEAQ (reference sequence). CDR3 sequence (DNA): TGTGCCAGCAGCCCCGGGACAGGGGAAAATGAAGCTTTCTTT. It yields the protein CASSPGTGENEAFF. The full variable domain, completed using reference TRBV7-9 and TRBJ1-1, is DTGVSQNPRHKITKRGQNVTFRCDPISEHNRLYWYRQTLGQGPEFLTYFQNEAQLEKSRLLSDRFSAERPKGSFSTLEIQRTEQGDSAMYLCASSPGTGENEAFFGQGTRLTVV.

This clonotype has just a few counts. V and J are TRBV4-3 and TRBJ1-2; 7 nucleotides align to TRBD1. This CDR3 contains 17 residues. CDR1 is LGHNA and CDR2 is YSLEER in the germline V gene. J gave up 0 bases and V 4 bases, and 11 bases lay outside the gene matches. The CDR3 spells CASSRLPGQKANYGYTF. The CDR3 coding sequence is TGCGCCAGCAGCCGGCTCCCGGGACAGAAAGCTAACTATGGCTACACCTTC.

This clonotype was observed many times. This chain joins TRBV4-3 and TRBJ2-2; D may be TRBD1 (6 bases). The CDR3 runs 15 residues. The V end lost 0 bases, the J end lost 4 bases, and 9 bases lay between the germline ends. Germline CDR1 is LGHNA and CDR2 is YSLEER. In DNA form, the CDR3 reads TGCGCCAGCAGCCAAGAGGGCAGGGGCACCGGGGAGCTGTTTTTT. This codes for CASSQEGRGTGELFF.

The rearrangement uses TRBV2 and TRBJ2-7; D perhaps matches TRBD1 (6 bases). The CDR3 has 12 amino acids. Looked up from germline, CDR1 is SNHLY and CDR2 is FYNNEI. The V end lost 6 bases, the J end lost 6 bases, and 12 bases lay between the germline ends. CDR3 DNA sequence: TGTGCCAGCAGCCTACAGGGCCTCGAGCAGTACTTC. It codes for CASSLQGLEQYF.

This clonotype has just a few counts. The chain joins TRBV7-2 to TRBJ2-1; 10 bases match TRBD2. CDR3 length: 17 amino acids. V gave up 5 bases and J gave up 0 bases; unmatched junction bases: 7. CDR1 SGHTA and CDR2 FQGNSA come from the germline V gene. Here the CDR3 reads CASSRTSGLSSYNEQFF. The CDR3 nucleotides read TGTGCCAGCAGCCGGACTAGCGGCCTGAGCTCCTACAATGAGCAGTTCTTC.

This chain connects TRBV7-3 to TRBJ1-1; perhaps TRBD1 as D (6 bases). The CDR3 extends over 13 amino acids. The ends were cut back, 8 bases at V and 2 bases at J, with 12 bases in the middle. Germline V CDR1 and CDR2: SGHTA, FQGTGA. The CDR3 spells CASRQAVNTEAFF. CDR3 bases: TGTGCCAGCCGACAGGCGGTCAACACTGAAGCTTTCTTT. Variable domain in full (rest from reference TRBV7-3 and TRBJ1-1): GAGVSQTPSNKVTEKGKYVELRCDPISGHTALYWYRQSLGQGPEFLIYFQGTGAADDSGLPNDRFFAVRPEGSVSTLKIQRTERGDSAVYLCASRQAVNTEAFFGQGTRLTVV.

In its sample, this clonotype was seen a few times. The chain's CDR3 is CASSQEKQFQDTQYF. The CDR3 region has the DNA TGCGCCAGCAGCCAAGAAAAACAGTTCCAAGATACGCAGTATTTT. V and J are TRBV4-3 and TRBJ2-3; D unresolved. Trimming pared 0 bases from V and 5 bases from J, leaving 12 bases between. The CDR3 length is 15 residues. CDR1 and CDR2 from the germline V gene are LGHNA and YSLEER.

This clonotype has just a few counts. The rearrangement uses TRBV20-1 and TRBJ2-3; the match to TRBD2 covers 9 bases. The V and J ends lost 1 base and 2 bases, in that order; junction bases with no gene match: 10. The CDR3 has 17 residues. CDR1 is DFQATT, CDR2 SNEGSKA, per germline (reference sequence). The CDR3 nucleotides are TGCAGTGCTAGAGGTCGAGCGGGGGGCTCAGTCACAGATACGCAGTATTTT. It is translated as CSARGRAGGSVTDTQYF.

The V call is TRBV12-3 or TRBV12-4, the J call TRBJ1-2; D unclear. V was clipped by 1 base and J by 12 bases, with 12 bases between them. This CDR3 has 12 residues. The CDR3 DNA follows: TGTGCCAGCAGTTTAGGTGGCGGAGGAGACACCTTC. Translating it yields CASSLGGGGDTF.

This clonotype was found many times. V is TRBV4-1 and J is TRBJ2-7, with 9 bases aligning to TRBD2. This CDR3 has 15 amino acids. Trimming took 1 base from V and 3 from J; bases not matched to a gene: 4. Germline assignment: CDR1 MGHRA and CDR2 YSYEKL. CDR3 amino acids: CASSQVASGDYEQYV. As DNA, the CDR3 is TGCGCCAGCAGCCAAGTCGCTAGCGGGGACTACGAGCAGTACGTC.

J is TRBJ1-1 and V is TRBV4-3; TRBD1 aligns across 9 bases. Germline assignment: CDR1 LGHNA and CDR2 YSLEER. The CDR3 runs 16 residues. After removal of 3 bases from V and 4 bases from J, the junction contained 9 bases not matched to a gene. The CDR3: CASSQDRGQEGTEAFF. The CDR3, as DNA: TGCGCCAGCAGCCAGGACAGGGGACAGGAGGGCACTGAAGCTTTCTTT.

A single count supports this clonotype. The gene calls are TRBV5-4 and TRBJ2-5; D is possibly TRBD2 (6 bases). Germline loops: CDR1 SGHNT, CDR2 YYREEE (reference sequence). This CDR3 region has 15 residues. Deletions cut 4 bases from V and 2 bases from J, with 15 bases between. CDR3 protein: CASSGITGTQETQYF. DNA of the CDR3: TGTGCCAGCAGCGGAATTACCGGGACTCAAGAGACCCAGTACTTC.

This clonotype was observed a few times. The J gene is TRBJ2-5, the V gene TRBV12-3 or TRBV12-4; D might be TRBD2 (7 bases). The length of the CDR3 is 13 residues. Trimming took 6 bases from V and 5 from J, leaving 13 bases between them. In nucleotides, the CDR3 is TGTGCCAGCAGGGTGGGGGGGGCGGAGACCCAGTACTTC. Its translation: CASRVGGAETQYF.

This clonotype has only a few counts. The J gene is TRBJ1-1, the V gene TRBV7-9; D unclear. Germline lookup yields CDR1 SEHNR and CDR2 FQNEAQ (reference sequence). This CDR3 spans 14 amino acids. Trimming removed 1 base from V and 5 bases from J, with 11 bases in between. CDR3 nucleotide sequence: TGTGCCAGCAGCTTAGGGGTGTTGTTGACTGAAGCTTTCTTT. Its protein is CASSLGVLLTEAFF. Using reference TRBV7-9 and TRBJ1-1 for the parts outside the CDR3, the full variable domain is DTGVSQNPRHKITKRGQNVTFRCDPISEHNRLYWYRQTLGQGPEFLTYFQNEAQLEKSRLLSDRFSAERPKGSFSTLEIQRTEQGDSAMYLCASSLGVLLTEAFFGQGTRLTVV.

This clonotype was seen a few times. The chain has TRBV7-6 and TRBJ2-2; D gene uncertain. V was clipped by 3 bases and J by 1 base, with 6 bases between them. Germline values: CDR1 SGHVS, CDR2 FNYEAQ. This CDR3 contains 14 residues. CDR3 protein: CASSFGRNTGELFF. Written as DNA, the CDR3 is TGTGCCAGCAGCTTTGGGCGGAACACCGGGGAGCTGTTTTTT. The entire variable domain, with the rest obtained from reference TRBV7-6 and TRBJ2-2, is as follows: GAGVSQSPRYKVTKRGQDVALRCDPISGHVSLYWYRQALGQGPEFLTYFNYEAQQDKSGLPNDRFSAERPEGSISTLTIQRTEQRDSAMYRCASSFGRNTGELFFGEGSRLTVL.

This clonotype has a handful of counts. CDR3 DNA: TGTGCCAGCAGCCCGCAGAGGGGACGAAAAGAGACCCAGTACTTC. This gives the protein CASSPQRGRKETQYF. The V and J genes are TRBV11-2 and TRBJ2-5, with D possibly called TRBD1 or TRBD2 (5 bases each). This CDR3 comprises 15 residues. Trimming pared 5 bases from V and 3 bases from J, leaving 16 bases between. CDR1 and CDR2 from the germline V gene are SGHAT and FQNNGV.